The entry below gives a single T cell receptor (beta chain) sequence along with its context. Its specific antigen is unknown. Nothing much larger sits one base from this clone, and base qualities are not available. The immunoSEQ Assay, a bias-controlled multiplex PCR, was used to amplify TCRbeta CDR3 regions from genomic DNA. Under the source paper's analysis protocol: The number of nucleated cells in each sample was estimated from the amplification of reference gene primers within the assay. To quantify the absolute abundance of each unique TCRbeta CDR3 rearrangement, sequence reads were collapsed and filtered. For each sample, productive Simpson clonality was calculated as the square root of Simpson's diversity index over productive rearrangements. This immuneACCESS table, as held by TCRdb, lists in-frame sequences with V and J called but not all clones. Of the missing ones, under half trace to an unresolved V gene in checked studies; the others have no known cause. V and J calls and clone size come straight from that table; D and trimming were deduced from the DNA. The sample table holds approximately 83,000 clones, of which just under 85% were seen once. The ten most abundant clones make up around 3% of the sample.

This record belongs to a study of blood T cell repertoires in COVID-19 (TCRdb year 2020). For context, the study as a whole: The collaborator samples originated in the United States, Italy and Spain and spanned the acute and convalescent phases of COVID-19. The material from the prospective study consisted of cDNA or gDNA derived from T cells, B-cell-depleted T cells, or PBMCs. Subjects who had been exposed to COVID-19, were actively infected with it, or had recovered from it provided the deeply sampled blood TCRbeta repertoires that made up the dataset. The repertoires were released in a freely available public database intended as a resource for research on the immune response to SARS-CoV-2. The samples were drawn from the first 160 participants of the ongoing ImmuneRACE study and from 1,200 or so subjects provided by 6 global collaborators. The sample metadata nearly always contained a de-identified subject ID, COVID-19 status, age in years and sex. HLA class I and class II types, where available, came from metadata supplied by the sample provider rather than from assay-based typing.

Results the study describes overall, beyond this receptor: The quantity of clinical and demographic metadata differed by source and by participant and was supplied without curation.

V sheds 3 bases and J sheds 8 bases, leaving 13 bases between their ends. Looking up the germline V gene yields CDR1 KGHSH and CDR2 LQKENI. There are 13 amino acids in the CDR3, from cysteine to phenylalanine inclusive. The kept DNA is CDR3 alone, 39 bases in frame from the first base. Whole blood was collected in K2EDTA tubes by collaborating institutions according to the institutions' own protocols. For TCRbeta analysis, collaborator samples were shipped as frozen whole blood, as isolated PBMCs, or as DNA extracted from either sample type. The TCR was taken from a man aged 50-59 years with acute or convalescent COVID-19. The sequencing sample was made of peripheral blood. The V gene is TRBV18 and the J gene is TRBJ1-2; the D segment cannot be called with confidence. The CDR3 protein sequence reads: CASSPQEDQGYTF. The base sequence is TGTGCCAGCTCACCCCAAGAAGATCAGGGCTACACCTTC.